The 12 T cell receptor beta chains in this list originate from one sample, sequenced in a study of shared clonotypes between healthy human individuals. The data were produced by immunoSEQ multiplex PCR, yet TCRdb's version contains in-frame clones alone and is incomplete. The sample shows a few million clones, approximately 90% of them seen only once. Specimen: naive CD4+ T cells sorted from blood. The subset was: CD45RA+ positively selected. The receptors come from a man between 18 and 29 years old in good health.

Only a few counts were recorded for this clone. This same CDR3 is encoded by further DNA sequences in the sample. Here the CDR3 DNA reads TGTGCCAGCTCACCGGCAGGCCAAGAGACCCAGTACTTC. This encodes CASSPAGQETQYF. The chain couples TRBV18 to TRBJ2-5; D not resolved. Per germline, CDR1 KGHSH and CDR2 LQKENI. This CDR3 spans 13 amino acids. The ends were cut back, 3 bases at V and 1 base at J, with 6 bases in the middle.

J is TRBJ1-4 and V is TRBV4-3; D gene ambiguous. The V end was cut by 0 bases, the J end by 0 bases, with 8 bases between. The germline V gene has CDR1 LGHNA and CDR2 YSLEER. CDR3 length: 16 residues. The CDR3 nucleotides read TGCGCCAGCAGCCAAGAAGCGGCAGCAACTAATGAAAAACTGTTTTTT. Amino acids: CASSQEAAATNEKLFF.

On this clone itself: Distinct nucleotide sequences in the sample also encode this CDR3. CDR3 nucleotide sequence: TGTGCCAGCAGCCGGGACAGGCAAGAGACCCAGTACTTC. Its translation: CASSRDRQETQYF. The chain couples TRBV11-3 to TRBJ2-5; 8 bases map to TRBD1. The CDR3 runs to 13 residues. V lost 5 bases to trimming and J lost 2 bases; unmatched junction nucleotides: 1. Germline V gene lookup returns CDR1 SGHNT and CDR2 YENEEA. Filled out from reference TRBV11-3 and TRBJ2-5, the complete variable domain reads EAGVVQSPRYKIIEKKQPVAFWCNPISGHNTLYWYLQNLGQGPELLIRYENEEAVDDSQLPKDRFSAERLKGVDSTLKIQPAELGDSAVYLCASSRDRQETQYFGPGTRLLVL.

The gene calls are TRBV6-5 and TRBJ2-1; 11 bases line up with TRBD2. The CDR3 spans 14 residues. Germline V gene data show CDR1 as MNHEY and CDR2 as SVGAGI. Trimming took 5 bases from V and 7 from J; bases not matched to a gene: 4. CDR3 bases: TGTGCCAGCAGTAATAGCGGGAGGGCGAATGAGCAGTTCTTC. Translating it yields CASSNSGRANEQFF.

This chain uses TRBV6-6 with TRBJ2-5, with 10 bases fitting TRBD1. J lost 1 base, V lost 2 bases, and 4 bases had no gene match. Germline V gene data show CDR1 as MNHNY and CDR2 as SVGAGI (reference sequence). The CDR3 totals 16 residues. The CDR3 coding sequence is TGTGCCAGCAGTTACGCCCGGACAGGGGGCCAAGAGACCCAGTACTTC. As protein: CASSYARTGGQETQYF.

This chain links TRBV14 with TRBJ2-3; the match to TRBD2 covers 7 bases. V was pared by 0 bases and J by 6 bases, with 12 bases of the junction left unmatched. The germline V gene has CDR1 SGHDN and CDR2 FVKESK. The CDR3 is 17 residues long. The chain's CDR3 is CASSQEKGAGEGDTQYF. The CDR3 DNA reads as TGTGCCAGCAGCCAAGAAAAAGGTGCGGGAGAAGGGGATACGCAGTATTTT.

The genes are TRBV30 and TRBJ2-6; D possibly corresponds to TRBD1 (5 bases). This CDR3 spans 14 amino acids. The ends were cut back, 4 bases at V and 0 bases at J, with 7 bases in the middle. Germline-derived CDR1 and CDR2 are GTSNPN and SVGIG (reference sequence). This CDR3 reads CAWTTGSGANVLTF. For the CDR3, the DNA is TGTGCCTGGACAACAGGCTCTGGGGCCAACGTCCTGACTTTC.

This rearrangement joins TRBV25-1 to TRBJ2-6; 8 bases map to TRBD2. After removal of 10 bases from V and 0 bases from J, the junction contained 11 bases not matched to a gene. The CDR3 length is 17 residues. The germline V gene encodes CDR1 MGHDK and CDR2 SYGVNS. This CDR3 reads CATQGRGGNSGANVLTF. As DNA, the CDR3 is TGTGCCACCCAAGGCCGGGGGGGAAACTCTGGGGCCAACGTCCTGACTTTC.

A remark on this clone: Distinct nucleotide sequences in the sample also encode this CDR3. The chain has TRBV7-2 and TRBJ2-7; 7 bases line up with TRBD1. CDR1 and CDR2 from the germline V gene are SGHTA and FQGNSA. The V and J ends lost 2 bases and 4 bases, in that order; junction bases with no gene match: 2. The length of the CDR3 is 13 residues. DNA of the CDR3: TGTGCCAGCAGCTTAAGACAGGGATACGAGCAGTACTTC. It encodes CASSLRQGYEQYF. The whole variable domain, remainder taken from reference TRBV7-2 and TRBJ2-7, is GAGVSQSPSNKVTEKGKDVELRCDPISGHTALYWYRQSLGQGLEFLIYFQGNSAPDKSGLPSDRFSAERTGGSVSTLTIQRTQQEDSAVYLCASSLRQGYEQYFGPGTRLTVT.

The gene calls are TRBV28 and TRBJ1-2; perhaps TRBD1 as D (6 bases). The V and J ends lost 4 bases and 0 bases respectively, with 21 bases between them. The germline CDR1 and CDR2 sequences are MDHEN and SYDVKM. This CDR3 spans 18 amino acids. CDR3 in DNA: TGTGCCAGCAGTTCGGGTGGGGGGGAACAGGGATCTAACTATGGCTACACCTTC. Its protein product is CASSSGGGEQGSNYGYTF.

V is TRBV5-8 and J is TRBJ2-5, with D perhaps TRBD1 or TRBD2 (5 bases each). V shed 6 bases and J shed 1 base, with 7 bases lying between them. CDR3 length equals 12 residues. Germline CDR1 is SGHTS and CDR2 is YDEGEE. The CDR3 DNA is TGTGCCAGCAAGAGGGGCCAAGAGACCCAGTACTTC. Translation: CASKRGQETQYF.

The chain is built from TRBV25-1 and TRBJ1-5; a possible D gene is TRBD1 (6 bases). CDR3 length: 14 amino acids. Germline lookup yields CDR1 MGHDK and CDR2 SYGVNS. Trimming cost V 3 bases and J 8 bases, with 14 bases left between them. For the CDR3, the DNA is TGTGCCAGCAGTGATTGGGGGGCTGCGAAGCCCCAGCATTTT. Translated: CASSDWGAAKPQHF. The full variable domain, rest sourced from reference TRBV25-1 and TRBJ1-5, is EADIYQTPRYLVIGTGKKITLECSQTMGHDKMYWYQQDPGMELHLIHYSYGVNSTEKGDLSSESTVSRIRTEHFPLTLESARPSHTSQYLCASSDWGAAKPQHFGDGTRLSIL.